Presented here are 5 T cell receptor beta chains from one specimen sequenced in a study of cytomegalovirus exposure and HLA in healthy donors. Clones were sequenced by immunoSEQ multiplex PCR, and TCRdb holds only the in-frame ones, with some missing. This table has 100,000 to 130,000 clones, 70% to 90% appearing once. The sample consisted of PBMCs. The receptors come from a woman under 30 in good health and CMV-seronegative.

The rearrangement uses TRBV5-6 and TRBJ2-3; unclear D gene. This CDR3 has 11 residues. From germline, CDR1 is SGHDT and CDR2 YYEEEE. Trimming cost V 0 bases and J 15 bases, with 11 bases left between them. CDR3 DNA: TGTGCCAGCAGCTTGGGGTTCCAAAGCTATTTT. Protein: CASSLGFQSYF.

This chain's CDR3 is CASSVPQAGVDTQYF. In DNA form, the CDR3 reads TGTGCCAGCAGCGTCCCCCAGGCCGGGGTGGATACGCAGTATTTT. J is TRBJ2-3 and V is TRBV9, with a tentative D call TRBD2 (5 bases). The CDR3 runs 15 residues. Trimming took 2 bases from V and 6 from J, leaving 16 bases between them. Per the germline V gene, CDR1 is SGDLS and CDR2 is YYNGEE. Together with reference TRBV9 and TRBJ2-3, the CDR3 gives the full variable domain: DSGVTQTPKHLITATGQRVTLRCSPRSGDLSVYWYQQSLDQGLQFLIQYYNGEERAKGNILERFSAQQFPDLHSELNLSSLELGDSALYFCASSVPQAGVDTQYFGPGTRLTVL.

There are many counts of this clone. This chain joins TRBV6-4 and TRBJ2-1; a possible D gene is TRBD1 (6 bases). The V end lost 0 bases, the J end lost 8 bases, and 14 bases lay between the germline ends. The CDR3 is 15 amino acids. The germline V gene has CDR1 MRHNA and CDR2 SNTAGT. The CDR3, as DNA: TGTGCCAGCAGTGACTCGGGGGCAGGGTCCCATGAGCAGTTCTTC. Translating gives CASSDSGAGSHEQFF.

The chain carries TRBV6-5 and TRBJ1-5, with a tentative D call TRBD1 (5 bases). Trimming left V 0 bases short and J 4 bases short, with 10 bases between. The CDR3 is 15 amino acids. Germline assignment: CDR1 MNHEY and CDR2 SVGAGI. The CDR3 nucleotides read TGTGCCAGCAGTTACTCAGGGGTGGGGAATCAGCCCCAGCATTTT. Protein product: CASSYSGVGNQPQHF.

This clone has just a few counts. The chain carries TRBV11-2 and TRBJ1-5, with D possibly TRBD1 on 6 matching bases. Germline V lookup: CDR1 SGHAT, CDR2 FQNNGV. The CDR3 totals 13 residues. V was clipped by 1 base and J by 9 bases, with 10 bases between them. CDR3 amino acids: CASSLGGQGPQHF. DNA of the CDR3: TGTGCCAGCAGCTTAGGGGGGCAGGGGCCCCAGCATTTT.